A single sample is the source of the 30 T cell receptor beta chains below, sequenced in a study of blood T cell repertoires in COVID-19. Using immunoSEQ multiplex PCR, the repertoire was profiled, and TCRdb retains in-frame clones only, with some absent. The sample carries 190,000 or so clones, about 87% recorded once. Sequenced sample: peripheral blood. The receptors were gathered from a woman aged 25 to 45 with acute or convalescent COVID-19.

The chain employs TRBV30 and TRBJ2-2, with D unclear. The germline V gene has CDR1 GTSNPN and CDR2 SVGIG (reference sequence). The V end was cut by 0 bases, the J end by 4 bases, with 6 bases between. This CDR3 region has 13 residues. CDR3 protein: CAWSVSRTGELFF. The DNA for the CDR3 is TGTGCCTGGAGTGTTTCGCGCACCGGGGAGCTGTTTTTT.

CDR3 coding DNA: TGTGCCAGCAGTATAACAGGGCTAAGCGAAAAACTGTTTTTT. Protein: CASSITGLSEKLFF. The V and J genes are TRBV28 and TRBJ1-4; a weak D match, TRBD1 (6 bases). In germline, CDR1 is MDHEN, CDR2 SYDVKM. This CDR3 is built from 14 residues. V was shortened by 5 bases and J by 8 bases, with 15 bases between the two germline ends.

This clone has more than one count but fewer than ten. The rearrangement uses TRBV7-2 and TRBJ2-7; tentative D call: TRBD2 (6 bases). V gave up 5 bases and J gave up 4 bases, with 15 bases separating them. The germline V gene encodes CDR1 SGHTA and CDR2 FQGNSA. The CDR3 extends over 14 amino acids. The chain's CDR3 is CASSPAGITYEQYF. CDR3 DNA sequence: TGTGCCAGCAGCCCCGCGGGAATTACATACGAGCAGTACTTC.

The chain has TRBV19 and TRBJ1-4; the D gene is possibly TRBD1 (6 bases). This CDR3 is built from 13 residues. V was clipped by 9 bases and J by 6 bases, with 14 bases between them. In germline, CDR1 is LNHDA, CDR2 SQIVND (reference sequence). The CDR3 sequence: CASSQGSYEKLFF. CDR3 DNA: TGTGCCAGCTCACAGGGTAGCTATGAAAAACTGTTTTTT.

This clone was detected only a few times. This chain links TRBV2 with TRBJ2-5, with 7 bases matching TRBD2. The CDR3 runs to 12 residues. The V gene end was trimmed by 8 bases and the J gene end by 0 bases; junction bases not matched to a gene: 0. Germline V lookup: CDR1 SNHLY, CDR2 FYNNEI. In nucleotides, the CDR3 is TGTGCCAGCGCGGGGGACCAAGAGACCCAGTACTTC. This translates into CASAGDQETQYF.

The chain joins TRBV5-1 to TRBJ2-7, with 15 bases fitting TRBD2. Germline CDR1 and CDR2: SGHRS and YFSETQ. The trim removed 4 bases at V and 5 bases at J, leaving 4 bases unmatched. The CDR3 runs 15 residues. This chain's CDR3 is CASSGLAGGPHEQYF. In DNA, the CDR3 is TGCGCCAGCAGCGGACTAGCGGGAGGGCCACACGAGCAGTACTTC.

A single count supports this clone. V gene TRBV10-3 combines with J gene TRBJ1-1; 11 bases line up with TRBD1. The CDR3 is 14 amino acids. Germline trimming cut 11 bases from V and 5 bases from J; bases unmatched to any gene: 10. The germline V gene encodes CDR1 ENHRY and CDR2 SYGVKD. The CDR3 region has the DNA TGTGCCCTCACCCGGGACAGGGGGTCTACTGAAGCTTTCTTT. This encodes CALTRDRGSTEAFF.

This clone was found a few times. The chain is built from TRBV19 and TRBJ1-6, with D hard to call. Deletions cut 1 base from V and 8 bases from J, with 12 bases between. CDR1 and CDR2 from the germline V gene are LNHDA and SQIVND (reference sequence). There are 15 residues in the CDR3. In nucleotides, the CDR3 is TGTGCCAGTAGTATAGGACGCTCAGGCGATTCACCCCTCCACTTT. Its translation: CASSIGRSGDSPLHF.

This clone has just a few counts. The chain carries TRBV4-1 and TRBJ1-6; weak D call: TRBD1 (5 bases). Germline V CDR1 and CDR2: MGHRA, YSYEKL. V was cut by 1 base and J by 6 bases, with 16 bases left in between. This CDR3 has 17 residues. CDR3: CASSQVDMGFVNSPLHF. The CDR3 nucleotides read TGCGCCAGCAGCCAAGTGGACATGGGGTTTGTTAATTCACCCCTCCACTTT.

CDR3 bases: TGTGCCAGCAGCCAAGGGGCTGGCATTCAGTACTTC. Amino acid sequence: CASSQGAGIQYF. The V gene is TRBV4-2, the J gene TRBJ2-4; D gene uncertain. V was trimmed by 1 base and J by 9 bases, leaving 7 bases between them. The CDR3 runs 12 residues. Germline values: CDR1 LGHNA, CDR2 YNFKEQ.

This rearrangement joins TRBV7-9 to TRBJ1-2, with 11 bases lining up with TRBD1. The V gene's germline CDR1 is SEHNR and CDR2 FQNEAQ (reference sequence). The V segment lost 3 bases and the J segment 3 bases; nucleotides outside the gene matches: 9. CDR3 size: 17 residues. The CDR3 sequence: CASSFRTGGAGYYGYTF. As DNA, the CDR3 is TGTGCCAGCAGCTTTCGGACAGGGGGCGCAGGATACTATGGCTACACCTTC.

The chain has TRBV7-9 and TRBJ2-5, with D hard to call. Germline lookup yields CDR1 SEHNR and CDR2 FQNEAQ (reference sequence). The CDR3 runs to 14 residues. V gave up 3 bases and J gave up 2 bases, with 10 bases separating them. The CDR3 coding sequence is TGTGCCAGCAGCTTCCCGACTGGTCAAGAGACCCAGTACTTC. It translates to CASSFPTGQETQYF.

The V call is TRBV28, the J call TRBJ1-4; a weak D match, TRBD1 (5 bases). V was trimmed by 6 bases and J by 8 bases, leaving 13 bases between them. Germline CDR1 reads MDHEN; CDR2 reads SYDVKM. This CDR3 spans 13 amino acids. CDR3 sequence (DNA): TGTGCCAGCAGAACTACAGGCTACGAAAAACTGTTTTTT. Translation gives CASRTTGYEKLFF.

The chain joins TRBV10-3 to TRBJ2-7; TRBD1 might be the D (6 bases). Per germline, CDR1 ENHRY and CDR2 SYGVKD. Trimming cost V 0 bases and J 0 bases, with 12 bases left between them. The CDR3 runs to 16 residues. The CDR3 spells CAISESTGDSSYEQYF. CDR3 bases: TGTGCCATCAGTGAGTCGACAGGAGACAGCTCCTACGAGCAGTACTTC.

This chain joins TRBV10-3 and TRBJ1-5, with TRBD1 matching over 7 bases. J gave up 1 base and V 10 bases, and 16 bases lay outside the gene matches. The V gene's germline CDR1 is ENHRY and CDR2 SYGVKD. The CDR3 has 17 residues. The CDR3 sequence is CATPEEGLGGSNQPQHF. The CDR3 DNA follows: TGTGCCACCCCGGAGGAGGGATTAGGGGGCAGCAATCAGCCCCAGCATTTT.

This rearrangement joins TRBV5-5 to TRBJ2-7, with D possibly matching TRBD2 (5 bases). Germline loops: CDR1 SGHKS, CDR2 YYEKEE (reference sequence). The V end lost 4 bases, the J end lost 3 bases, and 5 bases lay between the germline ends. The CDR3 length is 11 residues. This CDR3 reads CASSAGYEQYF. The CDR3 coding sequence is TGTGCCAGCAGCGCGGGCTACGAGCAGTACTTC.

V is TRBV3-1 (or the pseudogene TRBV3-2) and J is TRBJ1-5; D gene ambiguous. The ends were cut back, 1 base at V and 3 bases at J, with 7 bases in the middle. CDR3 length: 14 amino acids. The germline V gene has CDR1 LGHDT and CDR2 YNNKEL (reference sequence). CDR3 residues: CASSQVGNNQPQHF. The CDR3 nucleotides are TGTGCCAGCAGCCAAGTTGGCAACAATCAGCCCCAGCATTTT.

V is TRBV7-9 and J is TRBJ1-2, with no clear D. This CDR3 contains 11 residues. The germline V gene encodes CDR1 SEHNR and CDR2 FQNEAQ (reference sequence). Trimming took 10 bases from V and 8 from J, leaving 14 bases between them. CDR3 DNA: TGTGCCATACCGGGCGGGCGAGGCTACACCTTC. Translating gives CAIPGGRGYTF.

In this sample, this clone turned up once. The rearrangement joins TRBV7-6 to TRBJ2-1, with D unclear. V was trimmed by 0 bases and J by 3 bases, leaving 9 bases between them. The CDR3 length is 15 residues. Per the germline V gene, CDR1 is SGHVS and CDR2 is FNYEAQ. This CDR3 reads CASSLAVTFYNEQFF. CDR3 nucleotide sequence: TGTGCCAGCAGCTTAGCTGTTACTTTCTACAATGAGCAGTTCTTC. The full variable domain, completed using reference TRBV7-6 and TRBJ2-1, is GAGVSQSPRYKVTKRGQDVALRCDPISGHVSLYWYRQALGQGPEFLTYFNYEAQQDKSGLPNDRFSAERPEGSISTLTIQRTEQRDSAMYRCASSLAVTFYNEQFFGPGTRLTVL.

This clone occurred a few times. The chain joins TRBV5-1 to TRBJ2-5; TRBD1 matches at 8 bases. V was pared by 0 bases and J by 7 bases, with 8 bases of the junction left unmatched. Per the germline V gene, CDR1 is SGHRS and CDR2 is YFSETQ. This CDR3 contains 15 residues. The CDR3 sequence: CASSLVPGGSGTQYF. As DNA, the CDR3 is TGCGCCAGCAGCTTGGTCCCAGGGGGCAGCGGGACCCAGTACTTC.

The J gene is TRBJ2-3, the V gene TRBV6-5, with 7 bases matching TRBD1. The trim removed 7 bases at V and 2 bases at J, leaving 6 bases unmatched. Per the germline V gene, CDR1 is MNHEY and CDR2 is SVGAGI. The CDR3 is 14 residues long. In DNA form, the CDR3 reads TGTGCCAGCACCGGGACAGCAGCCACAGATACGCAGTATTTT. Amino acid sequence: CASTGTAATDTQYF.

The J gene is TRBJ2-5, the V gene TRBV2; 9 nucleotides line up with TRBD1. The CDR3 loop spans 13 amino acids. J lost 5 bases, V lost 5 bases, and 3 bases had no gene match. Germline-derived CDR1 and CDR2 are SNHLY and FYNNEI. This CDR3 is CASSKDRGETQYF. As DNA, the CDR3 is TGTGCCAGCAGTAAGGACAGGGGTGAGACCCAGTACTTC.

The CDR3 region has the DNA TGTGCCAGCACTCTGGACAGTTTCAATCAGCCCCAGCATTTT. Protein sequence: CASTLDSFNQPQHF. The chain carries TRBV2 and TRBJ1-5; D may be TRBD1 (6 bases). Trimming took off 7 bases at V and 3 bases at J, with 13 bases between the two ends. The CDR3 is made up of 14 amino acids. Germline V gene data show CDR1 as SNHLY and CDR2 as FYNNEI.

This sequence joins TRBV19 and TRBJ1-4, with a possible D match to TRBD1 (5 bases). The CDR3 has 13 amino acids. V shed 3 bases and J shed 8 bases, with 10 bases lying between them. In germline, CDR1 is LNHDA, CDR2 SQIVND (reference sequence). The chain's CDR3 is CASSIQGGEKLFF. CDR3 DNA: TGTGCCAGTAGTATTCAGGGAGGAGAAAAACTGTTTTTT.

Concerning this clone: The junction departs from the called germline gene at one end, perhaps through a read error. The rearrangement links TRBV18 to TRBJ2-1, with TRBD1 matching 8 bases. The CDR3 runs to 16 residues. Germline CDR1 KGHSH, CDR2 LQKENI. The CDR3 DNA reads as TGTGCCAGCGCACCAGGGGGCGACTATACCTACAATGAGCAGTTCTTC. It translates to CASAPGGDYTYNEQFF. The entire variable domain, with the rest obtained from reference TRBV18 and TRBJ2-1, is as follows: NAGVMQNPRHLVRRRGQEARLRCSPMKGHSHVYWYRQLPEEGLKFMVYLQKENIIDESGMPKERFSAEFPKEGPSILRIQQVVRGDSAAYFCASAPGGDYTYNEQFFGPGTRLTVL.

This rearrangement joins TRBV30 to TRBJ1-2; TRBD1 matches 11 bases. V shed 1 base, J shed 14 bases, and the junction held 9 bases outside the gene matches. This CDR3 has 13 amino acids. Per the germline V gene, CDR1 is GTSNPN and CDR2 is SVGIG (reference sequence). CDR3 in DNA: TGTGCCTGGAGTGCCCAACTGGACAGGGGGCAGACCTTC. It translates to CAWSAQLDRGQTF.

The V call is TRBV5-1, the J call TRBJ2-1; D remains ambiguous. Germline CDR1 is SGHRS and CDR2 is YFSETQ. Trimming stripped 1 base from V and 0 bases from J, with 8 bases between. CDR3 length: 15 residues. The CDR3 bases are TGCGCCAGCAGCTTGCGACTGATCTCCTACAATGAGCAGTTCTTC. Translating gives CASSLRLISYNEQFF.

Written as DNA, the CDR3 is TGTGCCAGCAGTAGATTCGAAGAGACCCAGTACTTC. Its translation is CASSRFEETQYF. This chain uses TRBV11-2 with TRBJ2-5; D ambiguous. The V gene lost 6 bases and the J gene lost 3 bases, with 8 bases spanning the gap. CDR3 size: 12 residues. CDR1 and CDR2 (germline): SGHAT, FQNNGV. The full variable domain, its missing parts supplied by reference TRBV11-2 and TRBJ2-5, is EAGVAQSPRYKIIEKRQSVAFWCNPISGHATLYWYQQILGQGPKLLIQFQNNGVVDDSQLPKDRFSAERLKGVDSTLKIQPAKLEDSAVYLCASSRFEETQYFGPGTRLLVL.

This clone came up a few times. The chain couples TRBV2 to TRBJ2-7; D might be TRBD2 (6 bases). CDR1 is SNHLY and CDR2 is FYNNEI in the germline V gene. The V and J ends lost 3 bases and 0 bases respectively, with 9 bases between them. This CDR3 is 14 amino acids long. CDR3 residues: CASSEGLLSYEQYF. The CDR3 DNA reads TGTGCCAGCAGTGAGGGACTGCTCTCCTACGAGCAGTACTTC.

The J gene is TRBJ2-1, the V gene TRBV6-6, with D tentatively TRBD1 (6 bases). This CDR3 region has 12 residues. From germline, CDR1 is MNHNY and CDR2 SVGAGI (reference sequence). Trimming stripped 6 bases from V and 10 bases from J, with 13 bases between. CDR3 DNA sequence: TGTGCCAGCAGGCGAATAGACAGGGAGCAGTTCTTC. Amino acids: CASRRIDREQFF.